Below, 24 T cell receptor beta chains from the same sample are listed, as sequenced in a study of OX40 agonist ivuxolimab in advanced cancers. The table came from immunoSEQ multiplex PCR; TCRdb's copy has only in-frame clones and leaves some out. The data show about 77,000 clones, 80% to 90% seen once. The material was CD4+ or CD8+ T cells sorted from blood, obtained in a trial of the OX40 agonist ivuxolimab. These receptors were taken from an adult with an advanced solid tumor such as melanoma, head and neck, liver or kidney cancer.

The CDR3 region is CASNWADRGRRDTQYF. The CDR3 DNA reads as TGTGCCAGCAATTGGGCGGACAGGGGGAGGCGAGATACGCAGTATTTT. This chain connects TRBV7-8 to TRBJ2-3; 10 bases are a match to TRBD1. This CDR3 comprises 16 residues. Germline loops: CDR1 SGHVS, CDR2 FQNEAQ. Unmatched junction bases numbered 12, after V lost 7 bases and J lost 5 bases.

This clone was recorded once. The chain combines TRBV5-6 with TRBJ2-4, with 10 bases that match TRBD2. CDR3 size: 14 residues. Germline CDR1 SGHDT, CDR2 YYEEEE. Germline trimming cut 4 bases from V and 9 bases from J; bases unmatched to any gene: 7. This CDR3 is CASSALAGEAIQYF. CDR3 bases: TGTGCCAGCAGCGCTCTAGCGGGAGAAGCCATTCAGTACTTC.

A few counts support this clone. This chain uses TRBV29-1 with TRBJ1-1, with 10 bases lining up with TRBD1. From germline, CDR1 is SQVTM and CDR2 ANQGSEA. J was trimmed by 4 bases and V by 6 bases; bases with no gene match: 5. There are 13 residues in the CDR3. The CDR3 DNA is TGCAGCGTGAGGACAGGGGGTATCACTGAAGCTTTCTTT. This gives the protein CSVRTGGITEAFF.

This clone was detected once. The genes are TRBV7-2 and TRBJ2-7; D may correspond to TRBD1 or TRBD2 (5 bases each). The CDR3 loop spans 12 amino acids. Trimming removed 0 bases at V and 6 bases at J, with 6 bases between. Germline values: CDR1 SGHTA, CDR2 FQGNSA. CDR3 nucleotide sequence: TGTGCCAGCAGCTTAGCGGGACCCGAGCAGTACTTC. This sequence encodes CASSLAGPEQYF.

This clone was detected once. The chain recombines TRBV27 with TRBJ2-3, with D tentatively TRBD1 or TRBD2 (5 bases each). Germline V gene data show CDR1 as MNHEY and CDR2 as SMNVEV (reference sequence). V gave up 7 bases and J gave up 6 bases, with 17 bases separating them. CDR3 length: 14 residues. The CDR3 bases are TGTGCCAGCACCAAAGGGGTAACGGGGGATACGCAGTATTTT. This codes for CASTKGVTGDTQYF.

V is TRBV7-2 and J is TRBJ2-1; D ambiguous. Germline V gene data show CDR1 as SGHTA and CDR2 as FQGNSA. Trimming left V 5 bases short and J 8 bases short, with 7 bases between. This CDR3 is built from 11 residues. The CDR3 loop is CASSKVYEQFF. The CDR3 DNA follows: TGTGCCAGCAGCAAGGTGTATGAGCAGTTCTTC.

The chain joins TRBV7-3 to TRBJ2-2; 8 bases align to TRBD1. The CDR3 extends over 14 amino acids. Germline V lookup: CDR1 SGHTA, CDR2 FQGTGA. The V and J ends lost 5 bases and 6 bases, in that order; junction bases with no gene match: 5. The CDR3 reads CASSPGQGSGELFF. CDR3 bases: TGTGCCAGCAGCCCCGGACAGGGATCCGGGGAGCTGTTTTTT.

The chain is built from TRBV10-3 and TRBJ1-5; possible D gene TRBD1, 5 bases. The CDR3 spans 16 residues. From germline, CDR1 is ENHRY and CDR2 SYGVKD. The V end lost 0 bases, the J end lost 5 bases, and 14 bases lay between the germline ends. CDR3 coding DNA: TGTGCCATCAGTGAGTCTCCTTCAGGGTCCGATCAGCCCCAGCATTTT. Protein: CAISESPSGSDQPQHF.

The chain employs TRBV5-1 and TRBJ1-1, with D unresolved. Trimming removed 7 bases from V and 1 base from J, with 11 bases in between. CDR3 length equals 13 residues. Germline CDR1 and CDR2: SGHRS and YFSETQ. The CDR3 DNA reads TGCGCCAGCTGCACACGTCCGAACACTGAAGCTTTCTTT. It encodes CASCTRPNTEAFF. The variable domain in full, with the rest retrieved from reference TRBV5-1 and TRBJ1-1, is KAGVTQTPRYLIKTRGQQVTLSCSPISGHRSVSWYQQTPGQGLQFLFEYFSETQRNKGNFPGRFSGRQFSNSRSEMNVSTLELGDSALYLCASCTRPNTEAFFGQGTRLTVV.

This chain connects TRBV9 to TRBJ1-6; 8 positions match TRBD1. Germline lookup yields CDR1 SGDLS and CDR2 YYNGEE. The CDR3 spans 15 residues. Trimming cost V 0 bases and J 8 bases; bases outside gene matches: 4. The CDR3: CASSVETGEYSPLHF. CDR3 DNA sequence: TGTGCCAGCAGCGTAGAGACAGGGGAATATTCACCCCTCCACTTT.

The chain employs TRBV15 and TRBJ2-5; 8 bases match TRBD1. Per the germline V gene, CDR1 is LNHNV and CDR2 is YYDKDF (reference sequence). J was trimmed by 5 bases and V by 1 base; bases with no gene match: 3. CDR3 length equals 14 residues. The CDR3 loop is CATSRGQGMETQYF. The CDR3 coding sequence is TGTGCCACCAGCAGAGGACAGGGGATGGAGACCCAGTACTTC.

The rearrangement links TRBV6-6 to TRBJ2-1; no clear D gene. V was shortened by 5 bases and J by 7 bases, with 9 bases between the two germline ends. The CDR3 is made up of 12 amino acids. Germline assignment: CDR1 MNHNY and CDR2 SVGAGI (reference sequence). The CDR3 sequence: CASSPRRNEQFF. CDR3 nucleotides: TGTGCCAGCAGTCCCCGGCGGAATGAGCAGTTCTTC.

The chain uses TRBV4-1 and TRBJ2-1; D unresolved. Germline V gene data show CDR1 as MGHRA and CDR2 as YSYEKL. The CDR3 covers 14 residues. Trimming removed 0 bases at V and 4 bases at J, with 7 bases between. In nucleotides, the CDR3 is TGCGCCAGCAGCCAAGATCTAATGTACAATGAGCAGTTCTTC. Translating it yields CASSQDLMYNEQFF.

The chain has TRBV30 and TRBJ2-3; no firm D call. Germline CDR1 and CDR2: GTSNPN and SVGIG (reference sequence). Trimming stripped 3 bases from V and 10 bases from J, with 14 bases between. The CDR3 runs to 12 residues. CDR3 coding DNA: TGTGCCTGGAGCCAAGGCCTATACGCGCAGTATTTT. Translation gives CAWSQGLYAQYF.

This chain links TRBV28 with TRBJ1-1; D possibly corresponds to TRBD1 (5 bases). Trimming removed 5 bases at V and 0 bases at J, with 13 bases between. Per germline, CDR1 MDHEN and CDR2 SYDVKM. The CDR3 is 15 amino acids. The CDR3 region has the DNA TGTGCCAGCAGTCTACTGGGACGGATGAACACTGAAGCTTTCTTT. It specifies CASSLLGRMNTEAFF.

The chain combines TRBV28 with TRBJ2-2; the D is unclear. This CDR3 has 12 amino acids. Germline V CDR1 and CDR2: MDHEN, SYDVKM. Trimming took 7 bases from V and 8 from J, leaving 11 bases between them. Here the CDR3 reads CASTASRGELFF. CDR3 DNA: TGTGCCAGCACCGCGAGTAGGGGGGAGCTGTTTTTT.

V is TRBV7-2 and J is TRBJ1-1; D call uncertain. Between the trimmed V and J ends, which lost 1 base and 0 bases, there was a span of 6 bases. The CDR3 is made up of 14 amino acids. CDR1 SGHTA and CDR2 FQGNSA come from the germline V gene. CDR3 nucleotide sequence: TGTGCCAGCAGCTTAGGAGCCGTGAACACTGAAGCTTTCTTT. It codes for CASSLGAVNTEAFF.

V gene TRBV9 combines with J gene TRBJ2-7, with 10 bases identical to TRBD1. CDR1 is SGDLS and CDR2 is YYNGEE in the germline V gene. The CDR3 has 16 amino acids. J lost 5 bases, V lost 0 bases, and 8 bases had no gene match. CDR3 protein: CASSVGGGQGGHEQYF. The DNA of the CDR3 is TGTGCCAGCAGCGTAGGCGGTGGACAGGGGGGCCACGAGCAGTACTTC.

This clone came up many times. The chain recombines TRBV6-6 with TRBJ1-2; 7 nucleotides align to TRBD1. This CDR3 region has 13 residues. Germline lookup yields CDR1 MNHNY and CDR2 SVGAGI (reference sequence). V dropped 5 bases and J dropped 4; count of bases not matched to a gene: 4. CDR3: CASSPGQVYGYTF. The CDR3 DNA is TGTGCCAGCAGTCCCGGACAGGTCTATGGCTACACCTTC.

This chain joins TRBV15 and TRBJ2-1; 9 nucleotides line up with TRBD1. V was clipped by 0 bases and J by 3 bases; unmatched bases: 3. This CDR3 has 16 residues. Germline assignment: CDR1 LNHNV and CDR2 YYDKDF (reference sequence). The CDR3 is CATSREGTGYYNEQFF. The CDR3 nucleotides are TGTGCCACCAGCAGAGAAGGGACAGGGTACTACAATGAGCAGTTCTTC.

The V gene is TRBV7-2, the J gene TRBJ1-1; D possibly corresponds to TRBD1 (6 bases). The germline CDR1 and CDR2 sequences are SGHTA and FQGNSA. Trimming took 1 base from V and 7 from J, leaving 10 bases between them. The CDR3 consists of 13 residues. The CDR3 region is CASSLEGGSEAFF. In DNA form, the CDR3 reads TGTGCCAGCAGCTTAGAGGGGGGAAGTGAAGCTTTCTTT.

The chain combines TRBV7-9 with TRBJ1-6; no clear D gene. Trimming took 5 bases from V and 7 from J, leaving 9 bases between them. The germline CDR1 and CDR2 sequences are SEHNR and FQNEAQ (reference sequence). The CDR3 sequence is 13 residues long. The CDR3 DNA reads as TGTGCCAGCAGCCCTCCCCCGAATTCACCCCTCCACTTT. It yields the protein CASSPPPNSPLHF.

The chain is built from TRBV7-9 and TRBJ2-7; the match to TRBD1 covers 9 bases. The V gene's germline CDR1 is SEHNR and CDR2 FQNEAQ (reference sequence). The J segment lost 2 bases and the V segment lost 5 bases, leaving 4 bases of the junction unmatched. The CDR3 consists of 14 residues. The CDR3 sequence is CASSPDRGAYEQYF. The CDR3 bases are TGTGCCAGCAGCCCGGACAGGGGAGCCTACGAGCAGTACTTC.

The rearrangement uses TRBV7-8 and TRBJ1-2, with TRBD1 identical over 7 bases. V lost 5 bases, J lost 3 bases, and 3 bases stayed unmatched. The CDR3 loop spans 13 amino acids. Germline-derived CDR1 and CDR2 are SGHVS and FQNEAQ. CDR3 nucleotides: TGTGCCAGCAGCCCAGGGACAGACTATGGCTACACCTTC. Its translation: CASSPGTDYGYTF. Looking up the rest from reference TRBV7-8 and TRBJ1-2 gives the full variable domain: GAGVSQSPRYKVAKRGQDVALRCDPISGHVSLFWYQQALGQGPEFLTYFQNEAQLDKSGLPSDRFFAERPEGSVSTLKIQRTQQEDSAVYLCASSPGTDYGYTFGSGTRLTVV.